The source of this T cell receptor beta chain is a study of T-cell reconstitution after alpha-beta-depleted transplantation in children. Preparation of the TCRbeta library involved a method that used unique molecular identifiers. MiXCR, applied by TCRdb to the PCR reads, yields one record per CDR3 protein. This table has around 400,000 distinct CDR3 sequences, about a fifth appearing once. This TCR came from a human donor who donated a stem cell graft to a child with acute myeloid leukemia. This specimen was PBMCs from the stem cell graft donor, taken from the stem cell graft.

As DNA, the CDR3 is TGTGCCAGCAGCAAAGATGGTCCAGGGAGTCCGTATTCACCCCTCCACTTT. Translated: CASSKDGPGSPYSPLHF. This sequence joins TRBV21-1 and TRBJ1-6; the table's D call TRBD1 went unverified against the DNA. TRBV21-1 represents a pseudogene. The CDR3 extends over 17 amino acids.